A selection of T cell receptor beta chains follows, all from one sample in a study of post-analysis software for immune sequencing data. TCRdb reprocessed the PCR reads with MiXCR, giving one entry per CDR3 protein. Of more than 500,000 distinct CDR3 sequences in the sample, around a third were seen once. Sequencing used blood. Receptor source: a girl between 2 and 17 years old with multiple sclerosis. Each CDR3 is given with its conserved first and last residue. A D gene is named only where the DNA matches it firmly. The size entry is marked missing in some rows and otherwise reads once, few, many or a size class.

TRBD1 | few | TRBJ1-5 | TRBV7-9 | 15 | CASSSEGGQNQPQHF | TGTGCCAGCAGCTCGGAGGGGGGACAGAATCAGCCCCAGCATTTT
NA | many | TRBJ2-7 | TRBV12-3/TRBV12-4 | 14 | CASSFRGGSYEQYF | TGTGCCAGCAGTTTCCGGGGAGGTAGCTACGAGCAGTACTTC
NA | NA | TRBJ2-5 | TRBV6-6 | 12 | CASSRDPSTQYF | TGTGCCAGCAGCCGGGACCCTTCTACCCAGTACTTC
TRBD1 | NA | TRBJ1-1 | TRBV6-1 | 13 | CASSRQGETEAFF | TGTGCCAGCAGTAGACAGGGGGAAACTGAAGCTTTCTTT
NA | NA | TRBJ1-1 | TRBV2 | 12 | CASSLDVSRAFF | TGTGCCAGCAGTCTCGACGTTTCACGGGCTTTCTTT
TRBD2 | NA | TRBJ2-7 | TRBV7-9 | 19 | CASSDDLGTWASGAYEQYF | TGTGCCAGCAGCGACGATTTGGGTACCTGGGCTAGCGGGGCCTACGAGCAGTACTTC
NA | few | TRBJ1-1 | TRBV6-4 | 14 | CASSAGVQGTEAFF | TGTGCCAGCAGCGCCGGGGTCCAGGGCACTGAAGCTTTCTTT
NA | NA | TRBJ1-5 | TRBV7-2 | 15 | CASSLAGGRGQPQHF | TGTGCCAGCAGCTTAGCCGGGGGGCGAGGTCAGCCCCAGCATTTT
NA | NA | TRBJ1-5 | TRBV20-1 | 11 | CSARATGAQHF | TGCAGTGCTAGGGCTACAGGAGCCCAGCATTTT
TRBD2 | NA | TRBJ2-1 | TRBV4-1 | 17 | CASSEGTLAGAYNEQFF | TGCGCCAGCAGCGAAGGTACGCTAGCGGGGGCCTACAATGAGCAGTTCTTC
NA | NA | TRBJ2-5 | TRBV14 | 12 | CASSQEGRTQYF | TGTGCCAGCAGCCAAGAAGGTCGCACCCAGTACTTC
NA | few | TRBJ2-3 | TRBV12-3/TRBV12-4 | 13 | CASRTSTEDTQYF | TGTGCCAGCAGAACGTCGACGGAAGATACGCAGTATTTT
NA | many | TRBJ2-3 | TRBV20-1 | 13 | CSARSRGPDTQYF | TGCAGTGCTAGGTCCAGGGGCCCAGATACGCAGTATTTT
TRBD2 | NA | TRBJ2-5 | TRBV6-6 | 16 | CASSYWTSGGAETQYF | TGTGCCAGCAGTTACTGGACTAGCGGGGGGGCAGAGACCCAGTACTTC
NA | NA | TRBJ2-1 | TRBV6-6 | 17 | CASSYSPGGGEFNEQFF | TGTGCCAGCAGTTACTCACCTGGGGGCGGGGAATTCAATGAGCAGTTCTTC
NA | few | TRBJ2-1 | TRBV27 | 13 | CASSSQGLNEQFF | TGTGCCAGCAGTTCCCAGGGTCTAAATGAGCAGTTCTTC
NA | few | TRBJ1-2 | TRBV12-3/TRBV12-4 | 14 | CASSPRVGSHGYTF | TGTGCCAGCAGTCCAAGGGTGGGCAGCCATGGCTACACCTTC
NA | once | TRBJ2-3 | TRBV6-5 | 15 | CASTGLQPYTDTQYF | TGTGCCAGCACCGGGTTACAGCCCTACACAGATACGCAGTATTTT
NA | few | TRBJ2-7 | TRBV20-1 | 12 | CSAQPDSYEQYF | TGCAGTGCTCAACCGGACAGCTACGAGCAGTACTTC
NA | NA | TRBJ2-1 | TRBV7-2 | 13 | CASSLESFGEQFF | TGTGCCAGCAGCTTAGAAAGCTTCGGTGAGCAGTTCTTC
TRBD2 | few | TRBJ2-5 | TRBV20-1 | 12 | CSATPGGETQYF | TGCAGTGCTACGCCGGGGGGAGAGACCCAGTACTTC
NA | few | TRBJ1-1 | TRBV29-1 | 11 | CSAHLNTEAFF | TGCAGCGCCCACCTGAACACTGAAGCTTTCTTT
NA | NA | TRBJ2-3 | TRBV5-1 | 14 | CASSLLGTEGTQYF | TGCGCCAGCAGCTTGTTGGGCACAGAAGGTACGCAGTATTTT
NA | few | TRBJ2-3 | TRBV20-1 | 14 | CSAVRSGRTDTQYF | TGCAGTGCTGTAAGAAGTGGCCGCACAGATACGCAGTATTTT
TRBD2 | NA | TRBJ2-3 | TRBV3-1 | 17 | CASSHPPQRGITLTQYF | TGTGCCAGCAGCCATCCCCCCCAGCGGGGAATCACGCTTACGCAGTATTTT
NA | few | TRBJ1-2 | TRBV5-1 | 13 | CASSFRDPIGYTF | TGCGCCAGCAGCTTCCGGGACCCCATCGGCTACACCTTC
TRBD2 | NA | TRBJ2-3 | TRBV4-2 | 17 | CASSQDRGGGVTDTQYF | TGTGCCAGCAGCCAAGATCGTGGCGGGGGGGTCACAGATACGCAGTATTTT
NA | NA | TRBJ1-4 | TRBV28 | 10 | CATGFEKLFF | TGTGCCACGGGGTTTGAAAAACTGTTTTTT
NA | few | TRBJ1-6 | TRBV12-3/TRBV12-4 | 14 | CAGSSGRLPSPLHF | TGTGCCGGCAGTTCGGGCAGATTGCCTTCACCCCTCCACTTT
TRBD1 | NA | TRBJ2-7 | TRBV6-5 | 15 | CASSYQTVTGVEQYF | TGTGCCAGCAGTTACCAAACCGTTACAGGGGTCGAGCAGTACTTC
NA | NA | TRBJ2-1 | TRBV3-1 | 16 | CASSPPLGESYNEQFF | TGTGCCAGCAGCCCCCCGTTGGGCGAATCCTACAATGAGCAGTTCTTC
NA | NA | TRBJ1-1 | TRBV10-3 | 14 | CAISEKTGQTEAFF | TGTGCCATCAGTGAGAAGACAGGTCAGACTGAAGCTTTCTTT
NA | NA | TRBJ2-1 | TRBV18 | 14 | CASSPPARYNEQFF | TGTGCCAGCTCACCCCCGGCTAGGTACAATGAGCAGTTCTTC
TRBD2 | few | TRBJ2-5 | TRBV20-1 | 17 | CSARDYSGGLRGETQYF | TGCAGTGCTAGAGATTATAGCGGGGGGCTGAGGGGAGAGACCCAGTACTTC
NA | NA | TRBJ2-3 | TRBV11-2 | 14 | CASSLEPSTDTQYF | TGTGCCAGCAGCTTAGAGCCGAGCACAGATACGCAGTATTTT
NA | NA | TRBJ2-7 | TRBV5-1 | 14 | CASSLGGQTYEQYF | TGCGCCAGCAGCTTGGGTGGGCAGACCTACGAGCAGTACTTC
NA | few | TRBJ2-3 | TRBV5-1 | 17 | CASRGSMTGSSTDTQYF | TGCGCCAGCAGGGGATCCATGACAGGTTCAAGCACAGATACGCAGTATTTT
TRBD1 | NA | TRBJ2-1 | TRBV13 | 12 | CASSQDRDEQFF | TGTGCCAGCAGCCAGGACAGGGATGAGCAGTTCTTC
NA | few | TRBJ2-3 | TRBV20-1 | 15 | CSARPGTVKTDTQYF | TGCAGTGCTAGACCGGGAACCGTTAAGACAGATACGCAGTATTTT
NA | NA | TRBJ2-3 | TRBV5-5 | 14 | CATLRGGSTDTQYF | TGTGCCACCCTGAGGGGGGGGAGCACAGATACGCAGTATTTT
NA | few | TRBJ1-2 | TRBV29-1 | 10 | CSVRGGDYTF | TGCAGCGTTCGCGGGGGCGACTACACCTTC
NA | NA | TRBJ2-1 | TRBV7-2 | 12 | CASSMTEVKKFF | TGTGCCAGCAGTATGACAGAAGTTAAGAAGTTCTTC
NA | once | TRBJ1-5 | TRBV3-1 | 15 | CASSQAQGGNQPQHF | TGTGCCAGCAGCCAAGCACAGGGTGGCAATCAGCCCCAGCATTTT
NA | few | TRBJ2-3 | TRBV5-1 | 13 | CASSLGPEDTQYF | TGCGCCAGCAGCTTGGGCCCTGAAGATACGCAGTATTTT
NA | few | TRBJ2-3 | TRBV7-8 | 17 | CASSLSSGMGSTDTQYF | TGTGCCAGCAGCTTATCTTCCGGGATGGGAAGCACAGATACGCAGTATTTT